Below, 31 T cell receptor beta chains from the same sample are listed, as sequenced in a study of radiation and T cells in renal cell carcinoma (dated by TCRdb to the early 2020s). Taken with the paper, the label for time point translates to: blood 2 weeks post-SBRT. The treatment or condition label corresponds to: 15 Gy SBRT to primary tumor, nephrectomy 4 weeks later. Library preparation employed the immunoSEQ multiplex PCR assay. This immuneACCESS table, as held by TCRdb, lists in-frame sequences with V and J called but not all clones. Of the missing ones, under half trace to an unresolved V gene in checked studies; the others have no known cause. Within this sample are around 120,000 clones, with approximately 80% of them counted one time only. Approximately 2% of the sample rests with the top ten. Source: blood, taken from a patient whose treatment included radiotherapy and nephrectomy. These receptors were obtained from a woman aged 60-75 years with renal cell carcinoma.

The chain is built from TRBV6-5 and TRBJ2-1; 9 bases line up with TRBD1. With V trimmed by 2 bases and J by 9 bases, 8 bases remained unmatched. The CDR3 sequence is 15 residues long. Germline lookup yields CDR1 MNHEY and CDR2 SVGAGI. CDR3 in amino acids: CASSYGGTGLREQFF. The CDR3 bases are TGTGCCAGCAGTTACGGGGGGACAGGGCTGCGTGAGCAGTTCTTC.

The rearrangement links TRBV2 to TRBJ1-2; TRBD1 might be the D (5 bases). CDR3 length: 13 amino acids. The germline V gene has CDR1 SNHLY and CDR2 FYNNEI. V lost 7 bases and J 4 bases, leaving 13 bases between the germline ends. In nucleotides, the CDR3 is TGTGCCAGCAAACCGGGGGGGAGCTATGGCTACACCTTC. Encoded protein: CASKPGGSYGYTF. Full variable domain (remainder filled in from reference TRBV2 and TRBJ1-2): EPEVTQTPSHQVTQMGQEVILRCVPISNHLYFYWYRQILGQKVEFLVSFYNNEISEKSEIFDDQFSVERPDGSNFTLKIRSTKLEDSAMYFCASKPGGSYGYTFGSGTRLTVV.

This clone was detected many times. The chain joins TRBV5-1 to TRBJ2-2; a weak D match, TRBD1 (5 bases). The CDR3 is 14 residues long. The germline V gene encodes CDR1 SGHRS and CDR2 YFSETQ. The ends were cut back, 0 bases at V and 5 bases at J, with 8 bases in the middle. CDR3 DNA: TGCGCCAGCAGCTTGGGACAGATAACCGGGGAGCTGTTTTTT. Its protein product is CASSLGQITGELFF.

In DNA, the CDR3 is TGTGCCACCTCAGGGACAGGGGATGAAAAACTGTTTTTT. This encodes CATSGTGDEKLFF. The chain uses TRBV6-5 and TRBJ1-4; 10 bases align to TRBD1. V shed 10 bases, J shed 6 bases, and the junction held 5 bases outside the gene matches. The CDR3 totals 13 residues. The germline V gene has CDR1 MNHEY and CDR2 SVGAGI.

J is TRBJ2-3 and V is TRBV9; TRBD2 matches 11 bases. CDR1 and CDR2 (germline): SGDLS, YYNGEE. Unmatched junction bases numbered 4, after V lost 4 bases and J lost 6 bases. The CDR3 sequence is 14 residues long. The DNA for the CDR3 is TGTGCCAGCAGCCCACTAGCGGGAGTGGATACGCAGTATTTT. Its translation: CASSPLAGVDTQYF.

The rearrangement uses TRBV5-1 and TRBJ1-1, with a tentative D call TRBD1 (5 bases). CDR1 and CDR2 from the germline V gene are SGHRS and YFSETQ. Trimming left V 4 bases short and J 8 bases short, with 9 bases between. The CDR3 has 11 residues. CDR3 DNA sequence: TGCGCCAGCAGCAATCACAGGGAAGCTTTCTTT. Translated, it gives CASSNHREAFF.

This chain links TRBV28 with TRBJ2-7, with D uncertain. Germline CDR1 is MDHEN and CDR2 is SYDVKM. This CDR3 region has 13 residues. With 2 bases removed from V and 3 bases from J, the gap between germline ends came to 8 bases. CDR3 region: CASSLGPDYEQYF. As DNA, the CDR3 is TGTGCCAGCAGTTTAGGACCGGACTACGAGCAGTACTTC. Variable domain in full (rest from reference TRBV28 and TRBJ2-7): DVKVTQSSRYLVKRTGEKVFLECVQDMDHENMFWYRQDPGLGLRLIYFSYDVKMKEKGDIPEGYSVSREKKERFSLILESASTNQTSMYLCASSLGPDYEQYFGPGTRLTVT.

The chain carries TRBV6-6 and TRBJ1-2; tentative D call: TRBD1 (5 bases). CDR3 length: 13 amino acids. Germline values: CDR1 MNHNY, CDR2 SVGAGI (reference sequence). The germline V and J ends were trimmed by 5 bases and 4 bases, with 11 bases remaining between them. The chain's CDR3 is CASSQGSGYGYTF. The DNA of the CDR3 is TGTGCCAGCAGTCAGGGTTCGGGCTATGGCTACACCTTC.

The chain recombines TRBV19 with TRBJ2-1; D possibly corresponds to TRBD1 (6 bases). This CDR3 has 13 residues. Germline CDR1 reads LNHDA; CDR2 reads SQIVND (reference sequence). Trimming shortened V by 6 bases and J by 6 bases, and 12 bases separated the two germline ends. The DNA of the CDR3 is TGTGCCAGTAGGGAATCCAGGGGCAATGAGCAGTTCTTC. Amino acid sequence: CASRESRGNEQFF.

The chain links TRBV6-6 to TRBJ1-4, with D unclear. Germline V lookup: CDR1 MNHNY, CDR2 SVGAGI (reference sequence). V was shortened by 0 bases and J by 4 bases, with 9 bases between the two germline ends. The CDR3 has 15 amino acids. The CDR3 sequence is CASSYSGSLNEKLFF. CDR3 sequence (DNA): TGTGCCAGCAGTTACTCTGGCAGCCTTAATGAAAAACTGTTTTTT.

By its share, this clone is medium-sized (0.01 to 0.1%). The gene calls are TRBV11-2 and TRBJ1-1; a possible D gene is TRBD1 (5 bases). From germline, CDR1 is SGHAT and CDR2 FQNNGV. Trimming pared 5 bases from V and 7 bases from J, leaving 11 bases between. CDR3 length: 12 residues. The CDR3 region has the DNA TGTGCCAGCAGCCAATCGGGGCTTGAAGCTTTCTTT. This translates into CASSQSGLEAFF.

The rearrangement links TRBV7-4 to TRBJ1-5; weak D call: TRBD1 (6 bases). Trimming removed 1 base at V and 6 bases at J, with 13 bases between. CDR1 and CDR2 (germline): SGHVT, SQSDAQ. This CDR3 comprises 15 residues. CDR3 nucleotides: TGTGCCAGCAGCTTAGTGGCCAGGGGCACTCAGCCCCAGCATTTT. Translation: CASSLVARGTQPQHF.

The chain carries TRBV5-6 and TRBJ2-1; tentatively, D is TRBD1 (6 bases). The germline CDR1 and CDR2 sequences are SGHDT and YYEEEE. Trimming took off 0 bases at V and 7 bases at J, with 8 bases between the two ends. This CDR3 comprises 13 residues. The CDR3 DNA is TGTGCCAGCAGCTTGGACAGGGTTAATGAGCAGTTCTTC. It is translated as CASSLDRVNEQFF.

This chain joins TRBV28 and TRBJ2-3; 7 positions match TRBD2. CDR3 length equals 13 residues. The ends lost 3 bases at V and 4 bases at J; junction bases unmatched: 1. Germline CDR1 reads MDHEN; CDR2 reads SYDVKM. CDR3 amino acids: CASSLREPDTQYF. The CDR3, as DNA: TGTGCCAGCAGTTTGCGGGAGCCAGATACGCAGTATTTT.

In its sample, this clone was seen a few times. J is TRBJ2-3 and V is TRBV5-8; D gene ambiguous. The V and J ends lost 1 base and 4 bases respectively, with 4 bases between them. Germline CDR1 is SGHTS and CDR2 is YDEGEE. This CDR3 comprises 12 residues. This chain's CDR3 is CASSLSSDTQYF. DNA for the CDR3: TGTGCCAGCAGCTTGTCCTCAGATACGCAGTATTTT. Looking up the rest from reference TRBV5-8 and TRBJ2-3 gives the full variable domain: EAGVTQSPTHLIKTRGQQATLRCSPISGHTSVYWYQQALGLGLQFLLWYDEGEERNRGNFPPRFSGRQFPNYSSELNVNALELEDSALYLCASSLSSDTQYFGPGTRLTVL.

The chain recombines TRBV28 with TRBJ1-6, with D perhaps matching TRBD1 (5 bases). The CDR3 runs 14 residues. Germline values: CDR1 MDHEN, CDR2 SYDVKM. V was pared by 3 bases and J by 6 bases, with 9 bases between. This CDR3 is CASSLAGSNSPLHF. The DNA for the CDR3 is TGTGCCAGCAGTTTGGCAGGGAGTAATTCACCCCTCCACTTT.

The CDR3 DNA reads as TGTGCCAGCGGAGGGTCGGGGGGAAAACAGGCAACTAATGAAAAACTGTTTTTT. It encodes CASGGSGGKQATNEKLFF. The chain uses TRBV27 and TRBJ1-4, with a weak D call TRBD1 (5 bases). V was trimmed by 8 bases and J by 0 bases, leaving 22 bases between them. The CDR3 has 18 amino acids. The germline V gene has CDR1 MNHEY and CDR2 SMNVEV (reference sequence).

This clone has a single count. The chain joins TRBV7-6 to TRBJ2-5; 8 positions agree with TRBD1. V was clipped by 5 bases and J by 5 bases; unmatched bases: 7. CDR3 length equals 14 residues. Germline-derived CDR1 and CDR2 are SGHVS and FNYEAQ. The CDR3 nucleotides are TGTGCCAGCAGCGTGCGCGACAGGGGTGAGACCCAGTACTTC. The encoded protein is CASSVRDRGETQYF.

The chain recombines TRBV18 with TRBJ1-2, with D unresolved. V lost 3 bases to trimming and J lost 3 bases, with 8 bases between them. This CDR3 has 13 amino acids. Germline CDR1 reads KGHSH; CDR2 reads LQKENI. This chain's CDR3 is CASSPRVDYGYTF. The DNA for the CDR3 is TGTGCCAGCTCACCTCGGGTTGACTATGGCTACACCTTC.

The V and J genes are TRBV6-5 and TRBJ2-5; D possibly corresponds to TRBD1 (5 bases). The J call may be faulty, since TRBJ2-7 better matches the DNA end. The CDR3 sequence is 14 residues long. Germline loops: CDR1 MNHEY, CDR2 SVGAGI. DNA for the CDR3: TGTGCCAGCAGGACAGCACAGGACTCCTACGAGCAGTACTTC. Encoded protein: CASRTAQDSYEQYF.

The V call is TRBV5-1, the J call TRBJ2-7; 7 bases agree with TRBD1. This CDR3 is 15 amino acids long. Germline CDR1 SGHRS, CDR2 YFSETQ. Trimming removed 0 bases from V and 0 bases from J; junction bases left unmatched: 3. CDR3 loop: CASSLDRGSSYEQYF. CDR3 in DNA: TGCGCCAGCAGCTTGGACAGGGGATCCTCCTACGAGCAGTACTTC.

The rearrangement links TRBV10-3 to TRBJ1-6; tentatively, D is TRBD1 (6 bases). The V gene lost 1 base and the J gene lost 7 bases, with 14 bases spanning the gap. This CDR3 has 16 residues. Germline loops: CDR1 ENHRY, CDR2 SYGVKD. This CDR3 reads CAISELRGALNSPLHF. The CDR3 DNA follows: TGTGCCATCAGTGAGTTAAGGGGGGCGTTGAATTCACCCCTCCACTTT.

The chain recombines TRBV5-1 with TRBJ1-1; D remains ambiguous. The CDR3 is made up of 13 amino acids. Germline CDR1 and CDR2: SGHRS and YFSETQ. V gave up 1 base and J gave up 3 bases, with 7 bases separating them. The CDR3 spells CASSLSGDTEAFF. For the CDR3, the DNA is TGCGCCAGCAGCTTGAGCGGCGACACTGAAGCTTTCTTT.

The V call is TRBV7-6, the J call TRBJ1-2; TRBD1 matches 8 bases. Losses at the gene ends were 1 base for V and 4 bases for J; bases not matched to a gene: 8. CDR3 length equals 16 residues. Germline loops: CDR1 SGHVS, CDR2 FNYEAQ. CDR3 DNA: TGTGCCAGCAGCTTAGAGGCAGGGGGCGGGAGCTATGGCTACACCTTC. Encoded protein: CASSLEAGGGSYGYTF.

The rearrangement joins TRBV29-1 to TRBJ1-1, with 7 bases identical to TRBD1. This CDR3 comprises 14 residues. V shed 4 bases and J 2 bases; nucleotides not matched to a gene: 7. Germline V gene lookup returns CDR1 SQVTM and CDR2 ANQGSEA. The CDR3 DNA is TGCAGCGTTGCGCCGGGACAGATAAACACTGAAGCTTTCTTT. It translates to CSVAPGQINTEAFF.

The gene calls are TRBV4-3 and TRBJ2-2; unclear D gene. Trimming cost V 1 base and J 2 bases, with 8 bases left between them. Germline V CDR1 and CDR2: LGHNA, YSLEER. There are 15 residues in the CDR3. For the CDR3, the DNA is TGCGCCAGCAGCCAAGTAAGACTTAACACCGGGGAGCTGTTTTTT. Residues: CASSQVRLNTGELFF.

In DNA, the CDR3 is TGTGCCAGCAGCCGACAGGGGAGGGGGGATGAAAAACTGTTTTTT. As protein: CASSRQGRGDEKLFF. V and J are TRBV9 and TRBJ1-4; the match to TRBD1 covers 8 bases. The CDR3 runs 15 residues. Germline CDR1 reads SGDLS; CDR2 reads YYNGEE. The V segment lost 4 bases and the J segment 6 bases; nucleotides outside the gene matches: 8.

The chain is built from TRBV18 and TRBJ1-1, with D tentatively TRBD1 (5 bases). The CDR3 is 15 residues long. Germline CDR1 KGHSH, CDR2 LQKENI. V dropped 3 bases and J dropped 1 base, with 12 bases sitting between them. CDR3 in DNA: TGTGCCAGCTCACCGAGGACAACTGCGAACACTGAAGCTTTCTTT. Its protein product is CASSPRTTANTEAFF.

This sequence joins TRBV6-5 and TRBJ1-5; D gene unclear. The V gene's germline CDR1 is MNHEY and CDR2 SVGAGI. The CDR3 has 12 amino acids. V lost 6 bases to trimming and J lost 2 bases, with 5 bases between them. The CDR3 sequence: CASRGGNQPQHF. CDR3 in DNA: TGTGCCAGCAGGGGTGGCAATCAGCCCCAGCATTTT.

This chain connects TRBV28 to TRBJ2-7, with D unclear. The V end lost 6 bases, the J end lost 4 bases, and 16 bases lay between the germline ends. The length of the CDR3 is 14 residues. Germline-derived CDR1 and CDR2 are MDHEN and SYDVKM. CDR3 nucleotide sequence: TGTGCCAGCAGAACAACCGGGCGAAGTTACGAGCAGTACTTC. It is translated as CASRTTGRSYEQYF.

This sequence joins TRBV27 and TRBJ1-1; D is ambiguous. Trimming took 4 bases from V and 5 from J, leaving 14 bases between them. The CDR3 is 14 residues long. The germline V gene has CDR1 MNHEY and CDR2 SMNVEV (reference sequence). The CDR3 bases are TGTGCCAGCAGTTCCCACGAGTTTGGGACTGAAGCTTTCTTT. Its protein product is CASSSHEFGTEAFF.